The rows below give T cell receptor beta chains drawn from one sample of a study of blood T cell repertoires in COVID-19. Some clones are missing from TCRdb's copy, which holds only in-frame ones; the method was immunoSEQ multiplex PCR. The table records over 250,000 clones, about 88% of them present only once. Sample: peripheral blood. The source of these receptors is a woman aged 40 to 55 who had recovered from COVID-19. CDR3s include the opening cysteine and the closing phenylalanine or tryptophan. The D gene is left open where the match is weak. Some rows mark clone size as missing; the rest say once, few, many or name a class of expanded clone.

D gene | J gene | clone size | V gene | CDR3 protein | CDR3 DNA
TRBD2 | TRBJ2-7 | NA | TRBV4-3 | CASSQDPAGGAPYF | TGCGCCAGCAGCCAAGATCCTGCGGGGGGGGCGCCGTACTTC
NA | TRBJ2-7 | NA | TRBV5-1 | CASSLAAGRGAYEQYF | TGCGCCAGCAGCTTGGCGGCAGGCCGGGGTGCCTACGAGCAGTACTTC
TRBD1 | TRBJ1-2 | NA | TRBV27 | CASSAPGQGARGYTF | TGTGCCAGCAGTGCGCCGGGACAGGGGGCGCGAGGCTACACCTTC
TRBD1 | TRBJ1-1 | NA | TRBV4-3 | CASSQDGWQGATEAFF | TGCGCCAGCAGCCAAGATGGGTGGCAGGGGGCGACTGAAGCTTTCTTT
NA | TRBJ1-6 | NA | TRBV6-5 | CASSYDGGTGGSPLHF | TGTGCCAGCAGTTATGACGGCGGGACGGGGGGTTCACCCCTCCACTTT
NA | TRBJ1-2 | NA | TRBV19 | CASSIEPGSGYTF | TGTGCCAGTAGTATAGAGCCCGGGTCCGGCTACACCTTC
NA | TRBJ2-4 | NA | TRBV5-8 | CARTPIAKNIQYF | TGTGCCAGAACCCCTATAGCCAAAAACATTCAGTACTTC
NA | TRBJ1-3 | NA | TRBV30 | CAWSVGLRADTIYF | TGTGCCTGGAGTGTGGGACTCCGAGCGGACACCATATATTTT
NA | TRBJ2-7 | once | TRBV12-3/TRBV12-4 | CASTRRENYVQYF | TGTGCCAGCACCCGGAGGGAGAATTATGTGCAGTACTTC
TRBD2 | TRBJ2-7 | NA | TRBV27 | CASSSLAGAVQYF | TGTGCCAGCAGTTCCCTAGCGGGAGCCGTGCAGTACTTC
NA | TRBJ1-2 | NA | TRBV3-1/TRBV3-2 | CASSQGPAYGYTF | TGTGCCAGCAGCCAAGGGCCCGCATATGGCTACACCTTC
TRBD1 | TRBJ2-2 | NA | TRBV19 | CASSRRTGSTGELFF | TGTGCCAGTAGCCGACGGACAGGGTCCACCGGGGAGCTGTTTTTT
NA | TRBJ1-5 | NA | TRBV2 | CASSGLGRENQPQHF | TGTGCCAGCAGTGGGCTAGGGAGGGAGAATCAGCCCCAGCATTTT
NA | TRBJ2-1 | NA | TRBV18 | CASSPPSLGGGPYNEQFF | TGTGCCAGCTCACCACCGAGTCTGGGGGGAGGACCCTACAATGAGCAGTTCTTC
TRBD1 | TRBJ1-1 | NA | TRBV19 | CASTPNRGQGYEAFF | TGTGCCAGTACCCCCAACAGGGGGCAGGGCTATGAAGCTTTCTTT
NA | TRBJ1-1 | NA | TRBV7-9 | CASRVNTEAFF | TGTGCCAGCCGGGTGAACACTGAAGCTTTCTTT
NA | TRBJ1-4 | NA | TRBV7-9 | CASSSQGRREKLFF | TGTGCCAGCAGCTCCCAGGGTCGGCGGGAAAAACTGTTTTTT
NA | TRBJ1-4 | NA | TRBV5-5 | CASSLSGGRIYEKLFF | TGTGCCAGCAGCTTGTCCGGGGGGCGGATTTACGAAAAACTGTTTTTT
NA | TRBJ1-4 | NA | TRBV7-9 | CASSSLRRVKEKLFF | TGTGCCAGCAGCTCCTTGAGGCGGGTGAAGGAAAAACTGTTTTTT
TRBD2 | TRBJ2-5 | NA | TRBV24-1 | CATSAPLAGGRETQYF | TGTGCCACCAGTGCCCCCCTAGCGGGAGGGCGGGAGACCCAGTACTTC